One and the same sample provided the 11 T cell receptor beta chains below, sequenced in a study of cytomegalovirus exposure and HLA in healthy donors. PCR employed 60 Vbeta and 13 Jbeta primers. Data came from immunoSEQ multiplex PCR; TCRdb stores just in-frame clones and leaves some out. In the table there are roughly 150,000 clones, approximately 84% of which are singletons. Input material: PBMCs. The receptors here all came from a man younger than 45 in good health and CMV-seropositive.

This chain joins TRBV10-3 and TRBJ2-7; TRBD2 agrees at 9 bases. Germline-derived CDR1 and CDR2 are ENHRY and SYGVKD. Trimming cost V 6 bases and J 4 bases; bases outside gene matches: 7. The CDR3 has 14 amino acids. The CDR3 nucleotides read TGTGCCATCAGACTTAGCGGGAGTACTTACGAGCAGTACTTC. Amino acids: CAIRLSGSTYEQYF.

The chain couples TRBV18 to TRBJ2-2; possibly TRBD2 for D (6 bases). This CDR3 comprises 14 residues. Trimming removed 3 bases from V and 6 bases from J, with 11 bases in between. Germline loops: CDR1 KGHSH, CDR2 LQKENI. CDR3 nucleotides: TGTGCCAGCTCACCGCAAAGCGGGCCCGGGGAGCTGTTTTTT. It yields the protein CASSPQSGPGELFF.

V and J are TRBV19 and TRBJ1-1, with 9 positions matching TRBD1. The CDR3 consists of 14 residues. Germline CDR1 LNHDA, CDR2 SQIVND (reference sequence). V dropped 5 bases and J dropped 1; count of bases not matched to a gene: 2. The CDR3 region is CASSPQGANTEAFF. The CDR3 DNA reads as TGTGCCAGTAGTCCACAGGGGGCGAACACTGAAGCTTTCTTT.

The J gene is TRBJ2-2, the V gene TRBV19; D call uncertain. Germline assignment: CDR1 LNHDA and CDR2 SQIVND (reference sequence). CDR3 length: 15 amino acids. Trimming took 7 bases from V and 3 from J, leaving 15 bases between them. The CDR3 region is CASKSVTSDTGELFF. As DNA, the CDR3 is TGTGCCAGTAAAAGCGTAACGAGCGACACCGGGGAGCTGTTTTTT.

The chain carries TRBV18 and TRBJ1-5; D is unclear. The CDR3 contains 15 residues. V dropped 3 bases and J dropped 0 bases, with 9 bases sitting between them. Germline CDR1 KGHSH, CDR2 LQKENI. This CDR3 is CASSPLGDSNQPQHF. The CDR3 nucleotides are TGTGCCAGCTCACCTTTAGGAGATAGCAATCAGCCCCAGCATTTT.

CDR3: CASSDWDRGRYTEAFF. The CDR3, as DNA: TGTGCCAGCAGTGATTGGGACAGGGGGCGTTACACTGAAGCTTTCTTT. The gene calls are TRBV25-1 and TRBJ1-1, with 12 bases aligning to TRBD1. This CDR3 has 16 residues. CDR1 MGHDK and CDR2 SYGVNS come from the germline V gene. With V trimmed by 3 bases and J by 3 bases, 5 bases remained unmatched.

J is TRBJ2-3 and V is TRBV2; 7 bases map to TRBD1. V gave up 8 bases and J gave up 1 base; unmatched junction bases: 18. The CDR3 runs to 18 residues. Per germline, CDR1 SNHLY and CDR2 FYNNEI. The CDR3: CASYGRGSRARGTDTQYF. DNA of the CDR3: TGTGCCAGCTATGGCAGGGGGAGCAGGGCCCGGGGCACAGATACGCAGTATTTT.

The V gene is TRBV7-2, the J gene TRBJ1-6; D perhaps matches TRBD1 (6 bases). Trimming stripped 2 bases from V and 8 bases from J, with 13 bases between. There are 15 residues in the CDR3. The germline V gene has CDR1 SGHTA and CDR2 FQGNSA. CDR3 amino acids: CASSLTRGAYSPLHF. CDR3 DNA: TGTGCCAGCAGCTTAACTCGGGGGGCTTATTCACCCCTCCACTTT. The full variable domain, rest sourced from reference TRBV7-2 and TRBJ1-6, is GAGVSQSPSNKVTEKGKDVELRCDPISGHTALYWYRQSLGQGLEFLIYFQGNSAPDKSGLPSDRFSAERTGGSVSTLTIQRTQQEDSAVYLCASSLTRGAYSPLHFGNGTRLTVT.

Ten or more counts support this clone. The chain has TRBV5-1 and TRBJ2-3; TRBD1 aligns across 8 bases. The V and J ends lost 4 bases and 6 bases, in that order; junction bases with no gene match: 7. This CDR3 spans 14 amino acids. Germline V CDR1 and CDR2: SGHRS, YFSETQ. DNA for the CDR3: TGCGCCAGCAGCACAGGGGGTGTCAGGGATACGCAGTATTTT. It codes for CASSTGGVRDTQYF.

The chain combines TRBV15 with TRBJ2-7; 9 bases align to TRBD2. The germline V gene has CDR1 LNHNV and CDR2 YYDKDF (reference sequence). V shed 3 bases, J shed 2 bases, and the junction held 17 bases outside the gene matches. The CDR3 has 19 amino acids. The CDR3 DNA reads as TGTGCCACCAGCAGGAAGCGGGAGGCGTTCCAGAACACCCCCTACGAGCAGTACTTC. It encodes CATSRKREAFQNTPYEQYF.

The CDR3 loop is CASSQDPNAPEAFF. The CDR3 region has the DNA TGCGCCAGCAGCCAAGATCCCAATGCGCCTGAAGCTTTCTTT. The chain recombines TRBV4-3 with TRBJ1-1; D is undetermined. Germline V gives CDR1 LGHNA, CDR2 YSLEER. Trimming took off 0 bases at V and 6 bases at J, with 11 bases between the two ends. This CDR3 has 14 residues.